This T cell receptor (beta chain) came from a study of cytotoxic CD8 clonotypes in ibrutinib-treated CLL. About the research overall: More than 9 relapsed/refractory, more than 14 treatment-naive; around 18 IGHV unmutated. Findings and limits, study-wide: Clonotypes that were public were uncommon, and they contracted or stayed stable on treatment.

Trimming at V came to 3 bases and at J to 3 bases, leaving 4 bases not matched to a gene. Germline-derived CDR1 and CDR2 are LNHNV and YYDKDF (reference sequence). This CDR3 spans 15 amino acids. TCRdb keeps only in-frame clones here, not all; method: immunoSEQ multiplex PCR. The profile shows about 300,000 clones, around 69% of them singletons. For this clone: Its antigen is still unknown.

The chain uses TRBV15 and TRBJ1-1, with 10 bases fitting TRBD1. This clonotype was obtained from a human donor with chronic lymphocytic leukemia. Here the sequenced sample was PBMCs, taken at disease progression, from a patient treated with ibrutinib. CDR3 sequence (DNA): TGTGCCACCAGCAGCTTTGGACAGGGGGACACTGAAGCTTTCTTT. Translation gives CATSSFGQGDTEAFF.